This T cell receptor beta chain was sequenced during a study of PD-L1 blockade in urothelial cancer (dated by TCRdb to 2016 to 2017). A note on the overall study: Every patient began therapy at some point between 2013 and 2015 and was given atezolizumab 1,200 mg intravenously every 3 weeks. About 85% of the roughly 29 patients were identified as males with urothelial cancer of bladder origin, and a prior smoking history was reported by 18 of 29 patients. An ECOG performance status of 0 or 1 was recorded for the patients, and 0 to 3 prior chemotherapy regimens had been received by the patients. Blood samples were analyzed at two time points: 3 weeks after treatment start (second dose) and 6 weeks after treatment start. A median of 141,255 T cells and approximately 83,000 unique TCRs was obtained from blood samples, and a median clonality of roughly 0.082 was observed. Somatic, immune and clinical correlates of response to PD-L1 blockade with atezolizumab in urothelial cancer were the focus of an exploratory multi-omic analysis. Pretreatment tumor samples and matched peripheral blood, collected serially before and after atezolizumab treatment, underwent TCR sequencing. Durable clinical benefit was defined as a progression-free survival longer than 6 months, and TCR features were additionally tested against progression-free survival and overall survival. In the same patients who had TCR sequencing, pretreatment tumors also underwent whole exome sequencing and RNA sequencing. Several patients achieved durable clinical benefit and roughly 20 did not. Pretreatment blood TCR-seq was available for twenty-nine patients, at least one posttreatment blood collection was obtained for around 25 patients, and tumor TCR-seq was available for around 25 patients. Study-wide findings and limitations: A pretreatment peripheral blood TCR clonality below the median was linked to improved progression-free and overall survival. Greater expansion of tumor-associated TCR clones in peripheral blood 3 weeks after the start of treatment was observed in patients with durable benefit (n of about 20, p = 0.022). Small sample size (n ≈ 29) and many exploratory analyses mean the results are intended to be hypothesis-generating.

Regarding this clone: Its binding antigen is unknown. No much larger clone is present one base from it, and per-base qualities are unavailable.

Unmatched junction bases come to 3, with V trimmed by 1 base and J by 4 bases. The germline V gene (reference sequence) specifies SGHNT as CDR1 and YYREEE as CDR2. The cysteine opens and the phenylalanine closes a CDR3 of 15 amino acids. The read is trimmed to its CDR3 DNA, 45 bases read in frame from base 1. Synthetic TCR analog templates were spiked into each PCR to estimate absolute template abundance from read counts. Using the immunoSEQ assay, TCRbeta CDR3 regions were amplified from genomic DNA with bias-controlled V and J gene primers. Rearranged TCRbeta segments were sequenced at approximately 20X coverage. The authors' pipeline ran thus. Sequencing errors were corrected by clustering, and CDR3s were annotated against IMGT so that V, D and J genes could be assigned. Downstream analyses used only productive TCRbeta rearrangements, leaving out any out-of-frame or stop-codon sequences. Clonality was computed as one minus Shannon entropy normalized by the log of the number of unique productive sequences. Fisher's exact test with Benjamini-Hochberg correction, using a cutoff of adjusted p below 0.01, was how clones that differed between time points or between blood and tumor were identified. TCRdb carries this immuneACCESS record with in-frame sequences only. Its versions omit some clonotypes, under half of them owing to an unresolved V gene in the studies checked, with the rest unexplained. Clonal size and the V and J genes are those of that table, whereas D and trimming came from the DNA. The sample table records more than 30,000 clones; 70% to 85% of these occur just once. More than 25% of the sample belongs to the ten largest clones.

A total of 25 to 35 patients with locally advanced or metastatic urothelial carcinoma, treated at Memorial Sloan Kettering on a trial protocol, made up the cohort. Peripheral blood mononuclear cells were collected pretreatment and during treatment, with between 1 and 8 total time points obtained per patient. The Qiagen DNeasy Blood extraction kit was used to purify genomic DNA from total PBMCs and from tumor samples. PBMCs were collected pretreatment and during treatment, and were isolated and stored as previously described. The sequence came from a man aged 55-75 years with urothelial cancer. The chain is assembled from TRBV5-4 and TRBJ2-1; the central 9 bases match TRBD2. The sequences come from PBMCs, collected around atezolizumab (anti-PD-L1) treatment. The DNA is TGTGCCAGCAGCTTGAGGCTAGCGGGGTACAATGAGCAGTTCTTC. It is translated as CASSLRLAGYNEQFF.